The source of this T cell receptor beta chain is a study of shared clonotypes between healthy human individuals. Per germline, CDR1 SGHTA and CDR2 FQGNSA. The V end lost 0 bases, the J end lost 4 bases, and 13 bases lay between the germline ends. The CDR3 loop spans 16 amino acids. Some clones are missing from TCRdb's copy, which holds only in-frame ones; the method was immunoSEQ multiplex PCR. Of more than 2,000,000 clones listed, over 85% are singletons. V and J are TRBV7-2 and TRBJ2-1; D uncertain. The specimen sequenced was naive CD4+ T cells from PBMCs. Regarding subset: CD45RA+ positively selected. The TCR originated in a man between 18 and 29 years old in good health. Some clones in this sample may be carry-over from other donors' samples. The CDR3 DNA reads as TGTGCCAGCAGCTTAGCGAGCACAGTATCTTACAATGAGCAGTTCTTC. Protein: CASSLASTVSYNEQFF.